A single sample gave rise to the 28 T cell receptor beta chains below, sequenced in a study of blood T cell repertoires in COVID-19. Repertoires were generated with immunoSEQ multiplex PCR, while TCRdb's copy carries only in-frame clones and drops some. Of about 70,000 clones in the sample, 90% to 95% were seen once. The specimen was peripheral blood. These receptors were obtained from a human donor in a cohort sampled during active COVID-19.

The genes are TRBV4-1 and TRBJ1-2, with D hard to call. The CDR3 is 15 amino acids. Germline CDR1 reads MGHRA; CDR2 reads YSYEKL. Deletions cut 0 bases from V and 3 bases from J, with 11 bases between. The CDR3 DNA reads as TGCGCCAGCAGCCAAGATGCGGGGTTGGACTATGGCTACACCTTC. This codes for CASSQDAGLDYGYTF.

The CDR3 here is CASSTSGHEQYF. CDR3 bases: TGTGCCAGCAGCACAAGCGGGCACGAGCAGTACTTC. The chain links TRBV7-6 to TRBJ2-7, with TRBD2 as a possible D gene (6 bases). The V gene's germline CDR1 is SGHVS and CDR2 FNYEAQ. The V gene lost 5 bases and the J gene lost 5 bases, with 10 bases spanning the gap. This CDR3 region has 12 residues.

This chain joins TRBV4-2 and TRBJ1-2, with no clear D. V lost 0 bases, J lost 4 bases, and 12 bases lay in between. Germline values: CDR1 LGHNA, CDR2 YNFKEQ. The CDR3 totals 15 residues. CDR3: CASSQEPLGSYGYTF. Written as DNA, the CDR3 is TGTGCCAGCAGCCAAGAGCCCCTCGGGAGCTATGGCTACACCTTC.

The V call is TRBV24-1, the J call TRBJ2-5; TRBD2 aligns across 8 bases. CDR3 length equals 15 residues. In germline, CDR1 is KGHDR, CDR2 SFDVKD. The trim removed 0 bases at V and 5 bases at J, leaving 4 bases unmatched. The CDR3 is CATSDLGTRGETQYF. For the CDR3, the DNA is TGTGCCACCAGTGATTTGGGGACTAGGGGGGAGACCCAGTACTTC.

J is TRBJ2-7 and V is TRBV6-5; weak D call: TRBD1 (5 bases). CDR1 and CDR2 (germline): MNHEY, SVGAGI. Between the trimmed V and J ends, which lost 0 bases and 2 bases, there was a span of 14 bases. The CDR3 has 16 amino acids. The CDR3 reads CASSYSGRVPTYEQYF. The DNA for the CDR3 is TGTGCCAGCAGTTACTCAGGCAGGGTCCCCACCTACGAGCAGTACTTC.

CDR3 coding DNA: TGTGCTAGTGGTTTGGCTGGACCCACTAACAGGGTAGGCTACGAGCAGTACTTC. Protein sequence: CASGLAGPTNRVGYEQYF. The chain links TRBV12-5 to TRBJ2-7; D is possibly TRBD1 (6 bases). The CDR3 has 18 amino acids. Germline V gene sequence: CDR1 LGHNT, CDR2 FRNRAP. Trimming removed 1 base at V and 3 bases at J, with 22 bases between.

The V call is TRBV27, the J call TRBJ2-7; 8 bases align to TRBD2. The CDR3 contains 12 residues. V was clipped by 8 bases and J by 5 bases; unmatched bases: 5. Germline CDR1 reads MNHEY; CDR2 reads SMNVEV (reference sequence). The CDR3 DNA follows: TGTGCCAGCTTCGGGGGGGTCCACGAGCAGTACTTC. Protein product: CASFGGVHEQYF.

The chain employs TRBV9 and TRBJ2-7, with D hard to call. V gave up 4 bases and J gave up 3 bases, with 11 bases separating them. The CDR3 extends over 13 amino acids. In germline, CDR1 is SGDLS, CDR2 YYNGEE. The CDR3 region has the DNA TGTGCCAGCAGCCCCCCCTCCCTCTACGAGCAGTACTTC. Its protein is CASSPPSLYEQYF.

The chain recombines TRBV7-9 with TRBJ2-7, with D maybe TRBD1 (6 bases). The CDR3 spans 11 residues. Trimming removed 5 bases from V and 7 bases from J, with 9 bases in between. CDR1 is SEHNR and CDR2 is FQNEAQ in the germline V gene (reference sequence). The CDR3 DNA reads as TGTGCCAGCAGCCTCGGACAGGAGCAGTACTTC. Encoded protein: CASSLGQEQYF.

This clone was recorded only once. The chain uses TRBV24-1 and TRBJ1-2; TRBD1 agrees at 8 bases. This CDR3 region has 18 residues. The junction had 19 bases not matched to a gene; V was cut back by 7 bases and J by 4 bases. The germline CDR1 and CDR2 sequences are KGHDR and SFDVKD. As DNA, the CDR3 is TGTGCCACCAGCCCCAGGGGGCGCCCACCGGAGGGGACCTATGGCTACACCTTC. Protein sequence: CATSPRGRPPEGTYGYTF.

The J gene is TRBJ1-3, the V gene TRBV4-1; D is possibly TRBD1 (5 bases). Trimming pared 0 bases from V and 2 bases from J, leaving 11 bases between. This CDR3 comprises 16 residues. CDR1 and CDR2 (germline): MGHRA, YSYEKL. In DNA form, the CDR3 reads TGCGCCAGCAGCCAAGAACCGGGACTCCCTGGAAACACCATATATTTT. As protein: CASSQEPGLPGNTIYF.

This clone was seen a single time. The CDR3 DNA sequence: TGTGCCAGCAGTTACCGATTTACGATTGGGACAGCAGAAGCTTTCTTT. Translation gives CASSYRFTIGTAEAFF. This chain connects TRBV6-5 to TRBJ1-1; 7 bases line up with TRBD1. V shed 2 bases and J 8 bases; nucleotides not matched to a gene: 14. CDR3 length: 16 amino acids. CDR1 is MNHEY, CDR2 SVGAGI, per germline.

The V call is TRBV2, the J call TRBJ2-7; perhaps TRBD2 as D (5 bases). Germline CDR1 reads SNHLY; CDR2 reads FYNNEI. Trimming stripped 4 bases from V and 3 bases from J, with 7 bases between. The CDR3 sequence is 12 residues long. CDR3 region: CASSGGNYEQYF. Here the CDR3 DNA reads TGTGCCAGCAGTGGAGGGAACTACGAGCAGTACTTC. Combining the CDR3 with reference TRBV2 and TRBJ2-7 gives the whole variable domain EPEVTQTPSHQVTQMGQEVILRCVPISNHLYFYWYRQILGQKVEFLVSFYNNEISEKSEIFDDQFSVERPDGSNFTLKIRSTKLEDSAMYFCASSGGNYEQYFGPGTRLTVT.

V usage is TRBV7-2 and J usage is TRBJ2-7; D is possibly TRBD2 (5 bases). This CDR3 comprises 13 residues. Trimming left V 0 bases short and J 5 bases short, with 8 bases between. Germline assignment: CDR1 SGHTA and CDR2 FQGNSA. The CDR3 loop reads CASSLAGRDEQYF. The CDR3 DNA follows: TGTGCCAGCAGCTTAGCAGGGCGGGACGAGCAGTACTTC.

The V gene is TRBV4-2, the J gene TRBJ1-3, with unresolved D. V was shortened by 0 bases and J by 2 bases, with 11 bases between the two germline ends. Germline V lookup: CDR1 LGHNA, CDR2 YNFKEQ. This CDR3 has 16 amino acids. CDR3 region: CASSQDWRRAGNTIYF. In nucleotides, the CDR3 is TGTGCCAGCAGCCAAGACTGGAGGAGGGCTGGAAACACCATATATTTT.

The rearrangement links TRBV12-2 to TRBJ1-1. TRBV12-2 is annotated as a pseudogene. There are 13 residues in the CDR3. CDR3 in amino acids: CASRLVRDGEAFF. The CDR3 DNA sequence: TGTGCAAGTCGCTTAGTGCGGGACGGAGAAGCTTTCTTT.

V is TRBV6-2 or TRBV6-3 and J is TRBJ1-1; TRBD1 matches at 10 bases. The CDR3 spans 16 residues. CDR1 is MNHEY, CDR2 SVGEGT, per germline. Trimming removed 6 bases from V and 1 base from J; junction bases left unmatched: 8. Here the CDR3 reads CASSRQGASANTEAFF. CDR3 DNA: TGTGCCAGCAGCCGACAGGGGGCGAGTGCGAACACTGAAGCTTTCTTT.

J is TRBJ1-5 and V is TRBV18, with D hard to call. The germline V and J ends were trimmed by 5 bases and 0 bases, with 11 bases remaining between them. The CDR3 is 15 residues long. CDR1 is KGHSH, CDR2 LQKENI, per germline. CDR3 amino acids: CASSRSRDSNQPQHF. In nucleotides, the CDR3 is TGTGCCAGCTCAAGGTCACGGGATAGCAATCAGCCCCAGCATTTT.

CDR3 protein: CASSRGSGPEAFF. The DNA for the CDR3 is TGTGCCAGCAGCCGGGGGTCAGGGCCGGAAGCTTTCTTT. The rearrangement joins TRBV13 to TRBJ1-1, with a possible D match to TRBD1 (5 bases). CDR1 is PRHDT and CDR2 is FYEKMQ in the germline V gene (reference sequence). V was clipped by 5 bases and J by 8 bases, with 15 bases between them. This CDR3 contains 13 residues.

The CDR3 sequence: CASGYGGDEQYF. CDR3 DNA sequence: TGTGCCAGCGGATACGGAGGGGACGAGCAGTACTTC. The rearrangement uses TRBV12-3 or TRBV12-4 and TRBJ2-7; TRBD2 might be the D (6 bases). The CDR3 sequence is 12 residues long. The V gene lost 8 bases and the J gene lost 5 bases, with 13 bases spanning the gap.

The count of this clone is one. V is TRBV27 and J is TRBJ1-1, with D hard to call. The germline V and J ends were trimmed by 2 bases and 2 bases, with 6 bases remaining between them. The CDR3 covers 13 residues. Germline V CDR1 and CDR2: MNHEY, SMNVEV (reference sequence). CDR3 sequence: CASSLAGNTEAFF. Here the CDR3 DNA reads TGTGCCAGCAGTTTAGCGGGCAACACTGAAGCTTTCTTT.

The chain links TRBV7-2 to TRBJ2-1; the D is unclear. V lost 4 bases to trimming and J lost 0 bases, with 4 bases between them. The CDR3 runs to 13 residues. Germline CDR1 and CDR2: SGHTA and FQGNSA. In DNA form, the CDR3 reads TGTGCCAGCAGCTCCTACTCCTACAATGAGCAGTTCTTC. Encoded protein: CASSSYSYNEQFF.

This rearrangement joins TRBV11-2 to TRBJ1-1; D unclear. CDR3 length: 16 amino acids. Germline values: CDR1 SGHAT, CDR2 FQNNGV. V lost 0 bases, J lost 0 bases, and 11 bases lay in between. The CDR3 region has the DNA TGTGCCAGCAGCTTAGATCCGAGTTCTCTGAACACTGAAGCTTTCTTT. It encodes CASSLDPSSLNTEAFF. The full variable domain, with the rest looked up from reference TRBV11-2 and TRBJ1-1, is EAGVAQSPRYKIIEKRQSVAFWCNPISGHATLYWYQQILGQGPKLLIQFQNNGVVDDSQLPKDRFSAERLKGVDSTLKIQPAKLEDSAVYLCASSLDPSSLNTEAFFGQGTRLTVV.

The V and J genes are TRBV27 and TRBJ1-3; D unresolved. Trimming shortened V by 4 bases and J by 3 bases, and 13 bases separated the two germline ends. The CDR3 length is 15 residues. Germline V CDR1 and CDR2: MNHEY, SMNVEV (reference sequence). The CDR3 DNA reads TGTGCCAGCAGTTCAGCCGACTCGGGTGGAAACACCATATATTTT. This gives the protein CASSSADSGGNTIYF.

The chain employs TRBV7-9 and TRBJ1-4, with no clear D. V was shortened by 5 bases and J by 0 bases, with 13 bases between the two germline ends. The CDR3 covers 16 residues. Germline V lookup: CDR1 SEHNR, CDR2 FQNEAQ (reference sequence). CDR3: CASSIGLTATNEKLFF. The CDR3 DNA reads TGTGCCAGCAGCATCGGACTAACAGCAACTAATGAAAAACTGTTTTTT. Full variable domain (rest looked up from reference TRBV7-9 and TRBJ1-4): DTGVSQNPRHKITKRGQNVTFRCDPISEHNRLYWYRQTLGQGPEFLTYFQNEAQLEKSRLLSDRFSAERPKGSFSTLEIQRTEQGDSAMYLCASSIGLTATNEKLFFGSGTQLSVL.

The chain recombines TRBV7-9 with TRBJ2-7, with 10 bases identical to TRBD2. J was trimmed by 3 bases and V by 4 bases; bases with no gene match: 9. This CDR3 region has 16 residues. Per germline, CDR1 SEHNR and CDR2 FQNEAQ (reference sequence). CDR3 loop: CASSSERTSGFYEQYF. The CDR3 nucleotides are TGTGCCAGCAGCTCGGAAAGGACTAGCGGCTTCTACGAGCAGTACTTC.

The CDR3 nucleotides are TGTGCCATCCGCCTGGACAGGGGAAGGGGAAACACCATATATTTT. Translated: CAIRLDRGRGNTIYF. This chain connects TRBV10-3 to TRBJ1-3; 9 positions match TRBD1. The CDR3 length is 15 residues. Germline assignment: CDR1 ENHRY and CDR2 SYGVKD. Losses at the gene ends were 8 bases for V and 4 bases for J; bases not matched to a gene: 9.

The rearrangement joins TRBV28 to TRBJ2-7, with D possibly TRBD2 on 8 matching bases. V dropped 7 bases and J dropped 3 bases, with 22 bases sitting between them. In germline, CDR1 is MDHEN, CDR2 SYDVKM. The CDR3 sequence is 16 residues long. CDR3 sequence: CASNLGGGGHDYEQYF. In DNA form, the CDR3 reads TGTGCCAGCAACCTAGGGGGCGGGGGGCATGACTACGAGCAGTACTTC.